This T cell receptor beta chain was identified during a study of neurological immune-mediated disorders. TCRdb re-analysed the 5' RACE reads in MiXCR, keeping a single row per CDR3 protein. The sample gives under 35,000 distinct CDR3 sequences, roughly 1.6% of which show up once; about 10% is in the top ten. This CDR3 spans 12 amino acids. This clonotype was recorded many times. What it recognizes is unknown. General study points: The greatest TCR clonal expansion occurred in HTLV-1-associated myelopathy and the least in multiple sclerosis, which fell below healthy controls. One cluster of related CDR3 sequences contained, by phylogenetic grouping, the repertoires of 18 of 34 multiple sclerosis patients and formed a possible signature.

The rearrangement joins TRBV12-3 or TRBV12-4 to TRBJ1-2; D unresolved. The sequencing input was PBMCs. This TCR was sampled from a woman in her 30s with multiple sclerosis. Written as DNA, the CDR3 is TGTACCATTACCAGGCTAAACTATGGCTACACCTTC. It translates to CTITRLNYGYTF.